Detailed here is one T cell receptor (beta chain). Its cognate antigen is unknown. This specimen belongs to a study of cytomegalovirus exposure and HLA in healthy donors. Study context: A data release that came early held about 89 million unique TCRs from HLA-typed donors. Study results and caveats: Researchers left out some V segments, among them TRBV6-2 and TRBV6-3, as indistinguishable.

Researchers ran the PCR with 60 Vbeta and 13 Jbeta primers. Clones were sequenced by immunoSEQ multiplex PCR, and TCRdb holds only the in-frame ones, with some missing. Of 150,000 to 200,000 clones listed, around four fifths are singletons. The CDR3 is 13 residues long. The V gene's germline CDR1 is GTSNPN and CDR2 SVGIG (reference sequence). Between the trimmed V and J ends, which lost 7 bases and 3 bases, there was a span of 13 bases. The chain combines TRBV30 with TRBJ1-5; D unclear. This sequence originates from a woman in her thirties or forties in good health and CMV-seronegative. The sequenced material came from PBMCs. This chain's CDR3 is CASSEGLNQPQHF. The DNA for the CDR3 is TGTGCCTCCTCAGAGGGCCTCAATCAGCCCCAGCATTTT.